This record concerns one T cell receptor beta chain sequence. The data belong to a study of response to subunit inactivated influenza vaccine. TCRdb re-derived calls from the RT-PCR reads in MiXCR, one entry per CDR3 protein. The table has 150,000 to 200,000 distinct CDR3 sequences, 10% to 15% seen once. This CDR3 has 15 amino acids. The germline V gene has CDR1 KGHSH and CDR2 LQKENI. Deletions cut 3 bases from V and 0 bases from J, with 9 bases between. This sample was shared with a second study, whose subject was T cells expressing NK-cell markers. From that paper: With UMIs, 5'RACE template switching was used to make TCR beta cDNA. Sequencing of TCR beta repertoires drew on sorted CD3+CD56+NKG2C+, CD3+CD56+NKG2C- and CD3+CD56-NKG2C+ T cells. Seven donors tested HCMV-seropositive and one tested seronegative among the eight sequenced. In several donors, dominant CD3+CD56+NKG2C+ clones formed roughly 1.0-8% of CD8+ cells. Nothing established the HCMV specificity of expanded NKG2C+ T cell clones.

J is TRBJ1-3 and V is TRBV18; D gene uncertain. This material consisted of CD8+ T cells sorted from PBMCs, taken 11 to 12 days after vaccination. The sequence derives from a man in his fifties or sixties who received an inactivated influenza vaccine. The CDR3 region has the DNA TGTGCCAGCTCACCTGAACAGAGCTCTGGAAACACCATATATTTT. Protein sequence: CASSPEQSSGNTIYF.